This TCR beta chain was documented in a study of blood T cell repertoires in COVID-19. Germline V gene lookup returns CDR1 LNHDA and CDR2 SQIVND (reference sequence). The CDR3 sequence is 14 residues long. V shed 5 bases, J shed 9 bases, and the junction held 11 bases outside the gene matches. Sequencing was performed with immunoSEQ multiplex PCR; in TCRdb, only in-frame clones are kept and a portion is missing. There are hundreds of thousands of clones in the sample; around 84% occur only once, and roughly 20% lies in the top ten. This clone was recorded a few times. This chain joins TRBV19 and TRBJ1-2, with 8 nucleotides matching TRBD1. Specimen: peripheral blood. The source of this sequence is an elderly woman with active or convalescent COVID-19. CDR3 nucleotides: TGTGCCAGTAGTCCCCTCTGGACAGGGTTCCGCTACACCTTC. Amino acid sequence: CASSPLWTGFRYTF.